Below, 17 T cell receptor beta chains from the same sample are listed, as sequenced in a study of cytomegalovirus exposure and HLA in healthy donors. The PCR made use of 60 Vbeta and 13 Jbeta primers. The repertoire was sequenced with immunoSEQ multiplex PCR; TCRdb's copy has only in-frame clones and lacks some. The data show approximately 170,000 clones, with 65% to 75% seen just once and 1.5% held by the top ten. The sequenced material came from PBMCs. These receptors were obtained from a girl between 10 and 17 years old in good health and CMV-seronegative.

The chain joins TRBV19 to TRBJ1-2; TRBD1 is a possible D gene (5 bases). Trimming removed 3 bases from V and 0 bases from J, with 11 bases in between. This CDR3 spans 15 amino acids. Germline CDR1 and CDR2: LNHDA and SQIVND (reference sequence). CDR3 loop: CASSMEGRTNYGYTF. The CDR3 bases are TGTGCCAGTAGTATGGAGGGGCGCACTAACTATGGCTACACCTTC. The entire variable domain, with the rest obtained from reference TRBV19 and TRBJ1-2, is as follows: DGGITQSPKYLFRKEGQNVTLSCEQNLNHDAMYWYRQDPGQGLRLIYYSQIVNDFQKGDIAEGYSVSREKKESFPLTVTSAQKNPTAFYLCASSMEGRTNYGYTFGSGTRLTVV.

This chain uses TRBV7-3 with TRBJ2-1, with 10 bases identical to TRBD2. CDR1 is SGHTA and CDR2 is FQGTGA in the germline V gene. The length of the CDR3 is 15 residues. J lost 3 bases, V lost 4 bases, and 3 bases had no gene match. CDR3: CASSYLAGDYNEQFF. CDR3 sequence (DNA): TGTGCCAGCAGCTATCTAGCGGGGGACTACAATGAGCAGTTCTTC.

This rearrangement joins TRBV19 to TRBJ2-6; D is undetermined. The germline V gene has CDR1 LNHDA and CDR2 SQIVND (reference sequence). Trimming shortened V by 4 bases and J by 0 bases, and 10 bases separated the two germline ends. The CDR3 is 16 residues long. Here the CDR3 reads CASSTVTGSGANVLTF. The CDR3 DNA reads as TGTGCCAGTAGTACTGTTACGGGCTCTGGGGCCAACGTCCTGACTTTC.

The V call is TRBV20-1, the J call TRBJ2-1; TRBD1 agrees at 7 bases. The CDR3 length is 11 residues. The V gene's germline CDR1 is DFQATT and CDR2 SNEGSKA (reference sequence). Trimming at V came to 2 bases and at J to 9 bases, leaving 1 base not matched to a gene. Here the CDR3 reads CSARSGGEQFF. CDR3 nucleotide sequence: TGCAGTGCTAGATCAGGGGGTGAGCAGTTCTTC.

V and J are TRBV18 and TRBJ2-7; a weak D match, TRBD1 (6 bases). The CDR3 length is 13 residues. Germline loops: CDR1 KGHSH, CDR2 LQKENI. Trimming removed 3 bases from V and 3 bases from J, with 9 bases in between. CDR3: CASSPRTDYEQYF. CDR3 bases: TGTGCCAGCTCACCTCGGACAGACTACGAGCAGTACTTC.

The CDR3 loop is CASRPRGNTEAFF. The CDR3 DNA reads as TGTGCCAGCAGGCCGCGGGGGAACACTGAAGCTTTCTTT. J is TRBJ1-1 and V is TRBV6-5; no definite D call. V shed 6 bases and J shed 1 base, with 9 bases lying between them. This CDR3 has 13 amino acids. Germline CDR1 and CDR2: MNHEY and SVGAGI.

V usage is TRBV5-5 and J usage is TRBJ1-5; D is ambiguous. V lost 0 bases and J lost 3, with 10 bases in between. The germline V gene encodes CDR1 SGHKS and CDR2 YYEKEE (reference sequence). CDR3 length equals 15 residues. In DNA, the CDR3 is TGTGCCAGCAGCTTGGACAGCGGCTTCAATCAGCCCCAGCATTTT. Translating it yields CASSLDSGFNQPQHF. Looking up the rest from reference TRBV5-5 and TRBJ1-5 gives the full variable domain: DAGVTQSPTHLIKTRGQQVTLRCSPISGHKSVSWYQQVLGQGPQFIFQYYEKEERGRGNFPDRFSARQFPNYSSELNVNALLLGDSALYLCASSLDSGFNQPQHFGDGTRLSIL.

This clone was seen once. The V gene is TRBV4-1, the J gene TRBJ2-1; 11 nucleotides match TRBD2. V lost 2 bases to trimming and J lost 0 bases; unmatched junction nucleotides: 9. This CDR3 contains 19 residues. Germline CDR1 MGHRA, CDR2 YSYEKL. The CDR3 nucleotides read TGCGCCAGCAGCCAAATAGCGGGGGGGTCCCTTGCCTCCTACAATGAGCAGTTCTTC. This encodes CASSQIAGGSLASYNEQFF.

The chain has TRBV7-3 and TRBJ2-5; TRBD2 might be the D (5 bases). The CDR3 length is 15 residues. Trimming stripped 5 bases from V and 4 bases from J, with 17 bases between. Germline V gene data show CDR1 as SGHTA and CDR2 as FQGTGA. This CDR3 is CASSLTSAKGETQYF. DNA of the CDR3: TGTGCCAGCAGCCTCACTAGTGCTAAAGGAGAGACCCAGTACTTC.

The table lists this clone with a few counts. V and J are TRBV4-2 and TRBJ2-5; 11 nucleotides match TRBD2. Germline lookup yields CDR1 LGHNA and CDR2 YNFKEQ. V gave up 3 bases and J gave up 3 bases; unmatched junction bases: 6. The CDR3 length is 16 residues. CDR3 coding DNA: TGTGCCAGCAGCCACGCCGGGACTAGCGGCGAAGAGACCCAGTACTTC. Translating it yields CASSHAGTSGEETQYF.

The chain employs TRBV6-1 and TRBJ2-7, with D possibly matching TRBD2 (5 bases). The CDR3 is 11 residues long. Trimming left V 8 bases short and J 7 bases short, with 12 bases between. The germline CDR1 and CDR2 sequences are MNHNS and SASEGT. CDR3 sequence: CASDSGNEQYF. CDR3 in DNA: TGTGCCAGCGACTCGGGAAATGAGCAGTACTTC.

The CDR3: CASSSVENYGYTF. The CDR3 DNA reads TGTGCCAGCAGCTCGGTGGAGAACTATGGCTACACCTTC. The chain has TRBV5-4 and TRBJ1-2; no definite D call. The V gene's germline CDR1 is SGHNT and CDR2 YYREEE (reference sequence). The V end lost 3 bases, the J end lost 2 bases, and 8 bases lay between the germline ends. CDR3 length equals 13 residues.

DNA for the CDR3: TGTGCCAGCTCACCACGGGACAGGGACGGCTACACCTTC. It is translated as CASSPRDRDGYTF. The genes are TRBV18 and TRBJ1-2; TRBD1 aligns across 9 bases. Germline V gives CDR1 KGHSH, CDR2 LQKENI. J lost 8 bases, V lost 1 base, and 2 bases had no gene match. The CDR3 is 13 residues long.

This clone came up a few times. This chain connects TRBV23-1 to TRBJ1-3; D uncertain. TRBV23-1 carries the ORF label, with uncertain function. The CDR3 consists of 14 residues. Trimming stripped 10 bases from V and 1 base from J, with 14 bases between. CDR3 residues: CAIRRGRSGNTIYF. CDR3 sequence (DNA): TGCGCCATCCGGCGGGGTAGGTCTGGAAACACCATATATTTT.

This chain joins TRBV7-8 and TRBJ1-1; the D gene is possibly TRBD1 (5 bases). Germline CDR1 is SGHVS and CDR2 is FQNEAQ. V was cut by 5 bases and J by 10 bases, with 14 bases left in between. The CDR3 is 12 residues long. The CDR3 bases are TGTGCCAGCAGCCCCCCATTCGGGGGAGCTTTCTTT. As protein: CASSPPFGGAFF.

This clone appeared a few times. This chain uses TRBV5-8 with TRBJ1-5, with 7 bases lining up with TRBD1. There are 14 residues in the CDR3. The V gene's germline CDR1 is SGHTS and CDR2 YDEGEE. The J segment lost 9 bases and the V segment lost 4 bases, leaving 10 bases of the junction unmatched. The CDR3 DNA reads as TGTGCCAGCAGCCTGACAGGGAATTTGGGGCCCCAGCATTTT. Its translation is CASSLTGNLGPQHF.

This chain links TRBV14 with TRBJ2-3; perhaps TRBD2 as D (6 bases). From germline, CDR1 is SGHDN and CDR2 FVKESK. This CDR3 is built from 13 residues. V dropped 3 bases and J dropped 5 bases, with 9 bases sitting between them. The CDR3 coding sequence is TGTGCCAGCAGCCACGGGACTTTAGATACGCAGTATTTT. This translates into CASSHGTLDTQYF.